A selection of T cell receptor beta chains follows, all from one sample in a study of blood T cells in healthy people across ages. TCRdb ran MiXCR on the 5' RACE reads and lists one entry per CDR3 protein. The table records around 970,000 distinct CDR3 sequences, just over 50% of them present only once. The sample taken for sequencing was blood. The receptors come from a woman between 55 and 75 years old in good health. Each CDR3 is given with its conserved first and last residue. D genes are given only for firm matches. Rows may omit the clone size; those that give it use once, few, many or a size class.

TRBV29-1	TRBJ2-7	few	TRBD2	TGCAGCGCCCGAACTAGCGGGAGCCGCTACGAGCAGTACTTC	CSARTSGSRYEQYF
TRBV24-1	TRBJ2-5	-	TRBD1	TGTGCCACCAGTTGGACAGGGGCTGAGGCCCAGTACTTC	CATSWTGAEAQYF
TRBV25-1	TRBJ1-2	-	-	TGTGCCAGCTCTCAAAACGTCGGGGCAGACACCTTC	CASSQNVGADTF
TRBV15	TRBJ2-5	-	-	TGTGCCACCAGCAGTGGGCACAGGACTGAAGAGACCCAGTACTTC	CATSSGHRTEETQYF
TRBV20-1	TRBJ2-7	-	-	TGCAGTGCGACGGGACGGGTTTACGAGCAGTACTTC	CSATGRVYEQYF
TRBV7-9	TRBJ1-2	few	-	TGTGCCAGCAGCTCAACCCGGGACGGAGCTAACTATGGCTACACCTTC	CASSSTRDGANYGYTF
TRBV4-3	TRBJ1-2	-	-	TGCGCCAGCAGCCTTCAGCCCGGGGGGCACTATGGCTACACCTTC	CASSLQPGGHYGYTF
TRBV2	TRBJ2-5	-	-	TGTGCCAGCAGTGAGGGGTTCCAGGGTCAAGAGACCCAGTACTTC	CASSEGFQGQETQYF
TRBV5-1	TRBJ2-3	few	-	TGCGCCAGCAGCTTGCAGGACCGATTCACAGATACGCAGTATTTT	CASSLQDRFTDTQYF
TRBV4-1	TRBJ2-3	-	-	TGCGCCAGCAGCCAAGAGGGACCCCCGTCATGGGCAGATACGCAGTATTTT	CASSQEGPPSWADTQYF
TRBV6-5	TRBJ2-3	-	-	TGTGCCAGCAGTTCCCGGGACCCCCGAGACACAGATACGCAGTATTTT	CASSSRDPRDTDTQYF